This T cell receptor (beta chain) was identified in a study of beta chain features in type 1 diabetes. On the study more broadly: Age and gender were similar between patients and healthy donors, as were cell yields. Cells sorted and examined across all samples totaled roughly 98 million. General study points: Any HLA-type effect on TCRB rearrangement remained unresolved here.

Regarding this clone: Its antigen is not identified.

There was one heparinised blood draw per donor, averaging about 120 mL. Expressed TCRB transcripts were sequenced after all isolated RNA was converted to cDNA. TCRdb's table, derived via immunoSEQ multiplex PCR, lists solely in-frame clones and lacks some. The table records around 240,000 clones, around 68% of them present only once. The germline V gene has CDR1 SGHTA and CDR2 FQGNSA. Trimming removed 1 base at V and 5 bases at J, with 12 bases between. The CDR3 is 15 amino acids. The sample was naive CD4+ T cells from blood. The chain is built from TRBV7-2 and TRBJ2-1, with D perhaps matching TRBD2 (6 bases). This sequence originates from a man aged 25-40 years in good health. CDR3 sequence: CASSLVPSAHNEQFF. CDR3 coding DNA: TGTGCCAGCAGCTTAGTGCCTAGCGCACACAATGAGCAGTTCTTC.